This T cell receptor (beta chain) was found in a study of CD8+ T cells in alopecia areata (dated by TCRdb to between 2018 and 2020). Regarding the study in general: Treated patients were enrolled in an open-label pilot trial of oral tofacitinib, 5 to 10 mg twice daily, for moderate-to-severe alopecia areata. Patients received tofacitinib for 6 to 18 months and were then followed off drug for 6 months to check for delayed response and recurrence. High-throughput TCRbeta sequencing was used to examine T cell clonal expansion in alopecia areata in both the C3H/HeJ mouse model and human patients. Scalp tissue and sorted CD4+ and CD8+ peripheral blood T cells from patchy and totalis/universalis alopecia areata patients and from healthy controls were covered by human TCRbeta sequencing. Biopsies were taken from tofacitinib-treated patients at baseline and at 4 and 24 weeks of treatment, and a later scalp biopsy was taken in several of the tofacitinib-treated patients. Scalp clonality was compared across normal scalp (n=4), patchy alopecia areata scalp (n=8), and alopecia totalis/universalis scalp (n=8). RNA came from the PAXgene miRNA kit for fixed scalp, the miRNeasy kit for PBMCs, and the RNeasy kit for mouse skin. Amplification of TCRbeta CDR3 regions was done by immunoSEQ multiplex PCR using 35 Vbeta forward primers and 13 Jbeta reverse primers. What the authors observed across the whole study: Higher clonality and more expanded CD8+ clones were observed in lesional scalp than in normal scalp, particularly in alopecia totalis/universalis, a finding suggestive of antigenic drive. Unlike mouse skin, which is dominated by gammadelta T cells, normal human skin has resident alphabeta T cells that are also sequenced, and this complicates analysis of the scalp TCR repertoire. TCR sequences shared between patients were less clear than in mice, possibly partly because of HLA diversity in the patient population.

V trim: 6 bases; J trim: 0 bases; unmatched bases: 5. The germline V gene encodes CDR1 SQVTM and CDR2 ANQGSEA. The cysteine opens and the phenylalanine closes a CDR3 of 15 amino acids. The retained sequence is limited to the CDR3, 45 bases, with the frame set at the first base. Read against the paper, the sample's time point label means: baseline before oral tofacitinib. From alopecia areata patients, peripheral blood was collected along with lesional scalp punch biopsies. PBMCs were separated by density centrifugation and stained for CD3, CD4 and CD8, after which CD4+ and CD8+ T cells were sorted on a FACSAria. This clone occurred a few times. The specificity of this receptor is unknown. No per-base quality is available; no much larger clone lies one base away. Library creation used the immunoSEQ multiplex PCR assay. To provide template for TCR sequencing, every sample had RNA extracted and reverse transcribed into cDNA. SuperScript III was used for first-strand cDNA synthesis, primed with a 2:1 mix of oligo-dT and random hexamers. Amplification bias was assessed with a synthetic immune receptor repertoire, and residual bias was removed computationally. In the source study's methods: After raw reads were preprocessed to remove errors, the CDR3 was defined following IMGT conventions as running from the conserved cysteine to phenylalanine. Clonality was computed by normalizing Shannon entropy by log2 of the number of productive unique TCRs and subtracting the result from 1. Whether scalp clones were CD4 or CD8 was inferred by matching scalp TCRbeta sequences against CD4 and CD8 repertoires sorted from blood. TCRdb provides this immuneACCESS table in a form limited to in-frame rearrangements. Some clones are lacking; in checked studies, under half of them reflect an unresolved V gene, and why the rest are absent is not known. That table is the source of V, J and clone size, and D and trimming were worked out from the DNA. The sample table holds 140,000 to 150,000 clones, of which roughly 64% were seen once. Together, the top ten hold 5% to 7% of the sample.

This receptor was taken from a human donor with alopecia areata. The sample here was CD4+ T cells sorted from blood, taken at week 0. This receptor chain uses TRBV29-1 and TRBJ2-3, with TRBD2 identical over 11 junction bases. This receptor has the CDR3 CSVATSGRSTDTQYF. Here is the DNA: TGCAGCGTCGCTACTAGCGGGAGAAGCACAGATACGCAGTATTTT.